This entry lists 10 T cell receptor beta chains sequenced from one sample in a study of blood T cell repertoires in COVID-19. Repertoires were generated with immunoSEQ multiplex PCR, while TCRdb's copy carries only in-frame clones and drops some. The table has hundreds of thousands of clones, around 89% seen once. Specimen: peripheral blood. The receptors originated from a woman aged 30 to 39 with COVID-19, enrolled during active disease.

The chain couples TRBV7-8 to TRBJ1-5, with 10 bases matching TRBD1. The CDR3 runs to 15 residues. From germline, CDR1 is SGHVS and CDR2 FQNEAQ. The J segment lost 3 bases and the V segment lost 5 bases, leaving 4 bases of the junction unmatched. In DNA, the CDR3 is TGTGCCAGCAGCCGCGACAGGGGGCCCAATCAGCCCCAGCATTTT. It codes for CASSRDRGPNQPQHF.

The CDR3 bases are TGTGCCTTAAAGCGGGAGAGTGAGCAGTACGTC. Amino acid sequence: CALKRESEQYV. This chain joins TRBV19 and TRBJ2-7; 8 nucleotides agree with TRBD2. V lost 11 bases to trimming and J lost 7 bases; unmatched junction nucleotides: 7. In germline, CDR1 is LNHDA, CDR2 SQIVND (reference sequence). The CDR3 totals 11 residues.

This clone showed up just once. Additional DNA sequences in this sample encode the identical CDR3. The chain is built from TRBV6-2 or TRBV6-3 and TRBJ2-5; 8 nucleotides match TRBD2. This CDR3 is built from 17 residues. With V trimmed by 0 bases and J by 1 base, 7 bases remained unmatched. Germline V lookup: CDR1 MNHEY, CDR2 SVGEGT. The CDR3 DNA reads TGTGCCAGCAGTTACTCGACGGGAGGGAGGGGCCAAGAGACCCAGTACTTC. It translates to CASSYSTGGRGQETQYF.

This chain uses TRBV7-8 with TRBJ2-7, with no clear D. V lost 3 bases and J lost 3, with 9 bases in between. The CDR3 sequence is 13 residues long. Germline lookup yields CDR1 SGHVS and CDR2 FQNEAQ. The CDR3 region is CASSFNDIYEQYV. The CDR3 nucleotides are TGTGCCAGCAGCTTCAACGACATCTACGAGCAGTACGTC.

This chain connects TRBV7-9 to TRBJ1-2; weak D call: TRBD1 (5 bases). The CDR3 covers 15 residues. Germline loops: CDR1 SEHNR, CDR2 FQNEAQ (reference sequence). Trimming left V 7 bases short and J 2 bases short, with 17 bases between. Written as DNA, the CDR3 is TGTGCCAGCATCCCTTCGAGGACACCAAACTATGGCTACACCTTC. Amino acids: CASIPSRTPNYGYTF.

The gene calls are TRBV6-6 and TRBJ1-2; 9 bases align to TRBD1. After removal of 5 bases from V and 1 base from J, the junction contained 8 bases not matched to a gene. The CDR3 is 16 amino acids. Germline V CDR1 and CDR2: MNHNY, SVGAGI (reference sequence). The CDR3 region has the DNA TGTGCCAGCAGTCGAATGACAGGGGGAGGTAACTATGGCTACACCTTC. It specifies CASSRMTGGGNYGYTF.

This chain joins TRBV27 and TRBJ2-1; 7 bases align to TRBD1. V gave up 4 bases and J gave up 7 bases; unmatched junction bases: 13. The CDR3 totals 16 residues. Germline lookup yields CDR1 MNHEY and CDR2 SMNVEV (reference sequence). CDR3 sequence (DNA): TGTGCCAGCAGTTCACAATCCCCGACAGGGTATAATGAGCAGTTCTTC. Protein product: CASSSQSPTGYNEQFF.

The chain uses TRBV11-3 and TRBJ2-1; 12 bases agree with TRBD2. J lost 7 bases, V lost 5 bases, and 6 bases had no gene match. The CDR3 loop spans 15 amino acids. Germline lookup yields CDR1 SGHNT and CDR2 YENEEA. The CDR3 nucleotides are TGTGCCAGCAGCCCACTAGCGGGAGGATGGAATGAGCAGTTCTTC. Amino acids: CASSPLAGGWNEQFF.

J is TRBJ2-3 and V is TRBV18; D is unclear. The ends were cut back, 5 bases at V and 2 bases at J, with 14 bases in the middle. Germline values: CDR1 KGHSH, CDR2 LQKENI. CDR3 length: 15 residues. CDR3: CASSTKQGYTDTQYF. CDR3 in DNA: TGTGCCAGCTCAACTAAACAAGGCTACACAGATACGCAGTATTTT.

This rearrangement joins TRBV28 to TRBJ1-2; TRBD1 matches at 10 bases. Germline values: CDR1 MDHEN, CDR2 SYDVKM. This CDR3 comprises 13 residues. With 10 bases clipped from V and 3 bases from J, the junction kept 5 bases outside the gene matches. The CDR3 reads CAIPGTGDYGYTF. Here the CDR3 DNA reads TGTGCCATACCGGGGACAGGGGACTATGGCTACACCTTC.